This passage covers 31 T cell receptor beta chains from one sample sequenced in a study of T cells in Graves' hyperthyroidism and ophthalmopathy. Authors of the study amplified TCR beta CDR3 regions from RNA transcripts. First-round RT-PCR targeting the TCR CDR3 was performed with the HTBI primer set. TCRdb independently ran MiXCR on the multiplex PCR reads; one entry per CDR3 protein. Of hundreds of thousands of distinct CDR3 sequences in the sample, roughly 21% were seen once. Sequenced material: blood. These receptor sequences come from a man aged 40-49 years with Graves' ophthalmopathy.

This clonotype was seen ten or more times. The chain uses TRBV7-9 and TRBJ1-1; 7 positions match TRBD1. CDR3 length: 14 residues. Germline V gene lookup returns CDR1 SEHNR and CDR2 FQNEAQ (reference sequence). Germline trimming cut 4 bases from V and 1 base from J; bases unmatched to any gene: 3. The CDR3 nucleotides read TGTGCCAGCAGCTCAGGACAGGCGAACACTGAAGCTTTCTTT. Protein: CASSSGQANTEAFF.

This clonotype came up many times. J is TRBJ1-2 and V is TRBV3-1; D is ambiguous. The CDR3 sequence is 15 residues long. Germline-derived CDR1 and CDR2 are LGHDT and YNNKEL (reference sequence). V was pared by 1 base and J by 7 bases, with 16 bases between. CDR3 sequence reads: CASSQVLSRETGYTF. The CDR3 DNA is TGTGCCAGCAGCCAAGTGTTAAGTAGGGAAACTGGCTACACCTTC.

The chain combines TRBV5-6 with TRBJ2-1; 14 positions agree with TRBD2. CDR1 is SGHDT, CDR2 YYEEEE, per germline. The CDR3 covers 17 residues. With 4 bases clipped from V and 2 bases from J, the junction kept 5 bases outside the gene matches. In DNA form, the CDR3 reads TGTGCCAGCAGCCCGGGACTAGCGGGGGTTGCCTACAATGAGCAGTTCTTC. Translation gives CASSPGLAGVAYNEQFF.

Concerning this clonotype: Possible read error: a much larger clone is one base away. J is TRBJ2-7 and V is TRBV7-9; D call uncertain. The J call may not be correct, given that the DNA end is closer to TRBJ2-1. This CDR3 comprises 13 residues. Germline CDR1 is SEHNR and CDR2 is FQNEAQ (reference sequence). The CDR3 region has the DNA TGTGCCAGCAGCTTACAGAACTCCTACGAGCAGTTCTTC. It specifies CASSLQNSYEQFF.

The sample holds many counts of this clonotype. The V gene is TRBV10-3, the J gene TRBJ2-7; D is unresolved. Trimming stripped 0 bases from V and 3 bases from J, with 6 bases between. Germline V gives CDR1 ENHRY, CDR2 SYGVKD. The CDR3 runs 13 residues. The CDR3, as DNA: TGTGCCATCAGTGAGTCGGTAAGCTACGAGCAGTACTTC. Translation gives CAISESVSYEQYF.

The chain has TRBV6-1 and TRBJ2-1; D may be TRBD2 (5 bases). CDR1 and CDR2 (germline): MNHNS, SASEGT. With 2 bases removed from V and 15 bases from J, the gap between germline ends came to 14 bases. This CDR3 comprises 12 residues. CDR3 nucleotides: TGTGCCAGCAGTGAATTAAGAACTAGTCGGTTCTTC. This translates into CASSELRTSRFF.

This clonotype occurred many times. The chain uses TRBV5-1 and TRBJ2-7, with a tentative D call TRBD1 (5 bases). Trimming stripped 4 bases from V and 1 base from J, with 21 bases between. Germline CDR1 SGHRS, CDR2 YFSETQ. The CDR3 is 17 residues long. The CDR3 region has the DNA TGCGCCAGCAGCAATGCGAATTACTTTTCAGGGTCCTACGAGCAGTACTTC. This encodes CASSNANYFSGSYEQYF.

This clonotype was seen repeatedly, ten times or more. The J gene is TRBJ1-1, the V gene TRBV28; no clear D. V lost 6 bases to trimming and J lost 4 bases, with 9 bases between them. Germline CDR1 reads MDHEN; CDR2 reads SYDVKM. This CDR3 is 12 amino acids long. DNA of the CDR3: TGTGCCAGCAGGGAAGGAGGCACTGAAGCTTTCTTT. This codes for CASREGGTEAFF.

In its sample, this clonotype was seen many times. V gene TRBV2 combines with J gene TRBJ2-3, with D tentatively TRBD1 (5 bases). Germline loops: CDR1 SNHLY, CDR2 FYNNEI. V lost 7 bases to trimming and J lost 9 bases, with 11 bases between them. The CDR3 has 11 amino acids. CDR3 nucleotides: TGTGCCAGCACCGTGGCAGGGACGCAGTATTTT. This translates into CASTVAGTQYF.

The V call is TRBV6-1, the J call TRBJ1-2; no clear D gene. Germline V gene sequence: CDR1 MNHNS, CDR2 SASEGT. Trimming pared 1 base from V and 7 bases from J, leaving 4 bases between. This CDR3 comprises 11 residues. The CDR3 sequence is CASSEVGGYTF. As DNA, the CDR3 is TGTGCCAGCAGTGAAGTGGGTGGCTACACCTTC.

The chain uses TRBV19 and TRBJ1-2; a possible D gene is TRBD1 (6 bases). The CDR3 has 17 residues. V gave up 5 bases and J gave up 4 bases, with 23 bases separating them. The germline V gene encodes CDR1 LNHDA and CDR2 SQIVND (reference sequence). Written as DNA, the CDR3 is TGTGCCAGTAGTTTCCCGGGGTGGTCCGGGGGCGTCTATGGCTACACCTTC. This codes for CASSFPGWSGGVYGYTF.

As regards this clonotype: One base away lies a much larger clone, so this may be a sequencing read error. The chain couples TRBV12-3 or TRBV12-4 to TRBJ1-1; possibly TRBD1 for D (5 bases). The V gene lost 10 bases and the J gene lost 6 bases, with 18 bases spanning the gap. This CDR3 has 13 amino acids. CDR3 amino acids: CATSRVSNAEAFF. The CDR3 region has the DNA TGTGCCACCTCCAGGGTGTCCAACGCTGAAGCTTTCTTT.

The sample holds a few counts of this clonotype. V gene TRBV6-1 combines with J gene TRBJ1-1; TRBD1 is a possible D gene (5 bases). Trimming cost V 6 bases and J 5 bases, with 16 bases left between them. CDR3 size: 14 residues. The germline gives CDR1 MNHNS, CDR2 SASEGT. This chain's CDR3 is CASRGVQGLTEAFF. CDR3 DNA sequence: TGTGCCAGCAGGGGGGTTCAGGGATTGACTGAAGCTTTCTTT.

This clonotype was detected only a few times. The chain is built from TRBV9 and TRBJ2-1; no reliable D call. Germline values: CDR1 SGDLS, CDR2 YYNGEE. This CDR3 spans 14 amino acids. Trimming left V 4 bases short and J 8 bases short, with 16 bases between. Here the CDR3 reads CASSTRSLIDEQFF. For the CDR3, the DNA is TGTGCCAGCAGCACTCGGAGCCTGATCGATGAGCAGTTCTTC.

This clonotype was seen at least ten times. The CDR3 nucleotides are TGTGCCAGCAGCTTAAGCAACAGGGATGCGAAGCAGTTCTTC. This gives the protein CASSLSNRDAKQFF. The rearrangement joins TRBV7-3 to TRBJ2-1; the D gene is possibly TRBD1 (6 bases). The V gene's germline CDR1 is SGHTA and CDR2 FQGTGA. V lost 1 base, J lost 11 bases, and 15 bases lay in between. The CDR3 has 14 amino acids.

The genes are TRBV6-9 and TRBJ1-2, with D perhaps TRBD1 (5 bases). Trimming stripped 4 bases from V and 2 bases from J, with 14 bases between. The germline V gene encodes CDR1 MNHGY and CDR2 SVAAGI. The CDR3 covers 15 residues. In nucleotides, the CDR3 is TGTGCCAGCAGTTCCTACTTGGGGGGAAACTATGGCTACACCTTC. Translated: CASSSYLGGNYGYTF.

This sequence joins TRBV6-1 and TRBJ2-1, with 13 bases aligning to TRBD2. Germline CDR1 is MNHNS and CDR2 is SASEGT. This CDR3 has 18 residues. The V segment lost 8 bases and the J segment 1 base; nucleotides outside the gene matches: 11. The DNA for the CDR3 is TGTGCCAGCCACCTTGGGGGACTAGCGGGACTTTCCTACAATGAGCAGTTCTTC. This translates into CASHLGGLAGLSYNEQFF.

The gene calls are TRBV18 and TRBJ2-7, with 8 bases that match TRBD2. Germline V lookup: CDR1 KGHSH, CDR2 LQKENI. CDR3 length: 15 amino acids. The ends lost 3 bases at V and 6 bases at J; junction bases unmatched: 10. As DNA, the CDR3 is TGTGCCAGCTCACCCCAGGCGGGAGGAAATAGCGAGCAGTACTTC. This sequence encodes CASSPQAGGNSEQYF.

This clonotype has only a few counts. The chain employs TRBV12-3 or TRBV12-4 and TRBJ1-5; TRBD1 might be the D (6 bases). This CDR3 region has 15 residues. V was cut by 6 bases and J by 4 bases, with 16 bases left in between. The CDR3 DNA follows: TGTGCCAGCAGGAGAGCCGGGACACGTAATCAGCCCCAGCATTTT. It codes for CASRRAGTRNQPQHF.

The V gene is TRBV11-3, the J gene TRBJ2-7, with D hard to call. The CDR3 has 10 amino acids. The V end was cut by 3 bases, the J end by 9 bases, with 6 bases between. The germline V gene has CDR1 SGHNT and CDR2 YENEEA. CDR3 DNA: TGTGCCAGCAGCTTCTCAGGGCAGTACTTC. Translation: CASSFSGQYF.

There are a few counts of this clonotype. CDR3 sequence reads: CASSVGPGTSNQETQYF. The CDR3 coding sequence is TGTGCCAGCAGCGTAGGCCCAGGGACTAGCAACCAAGAGACCCAGTACTTC. This sequence joins TRBV9 and TRBJ2-5, with 9 bases aligning to TRBD2. CDR3 length: 17 amino acids. Germline trimming cut 0 bases from V and 0 bases from J; bases unmatched to any gene: 6. Germline V lookup: CDR1 SGDLS, CDR2 YYNGEE. Supplemented by reference TRBV9 and TRBJ2-5, the full variable domain reads DSGVTQTPKHLITATGQRVTLRCSPRSGDLSVYWYQQSLDQGLQFLIQYYNGEERAKGNILERFSAQQFPDLHSELNLSSLELGDSALYFCASSVGPGTSNQETQYFGPGTRLLVL.

This clonotype was observed a handful of times. The rearrangement uses TRBV24-1 and TRBJ2-5; 13 bases align to TRBD2. CDR1 KGHDR and CDR2 SFDVKD come from the germline V gene. The CDR3 is made up of 16 amino acids. Germline trimming cut 5 bases from V and 0 bases from J; bases unmatched to any gene: 2. Here the CDR3 DNA reads TGTGCCACCAGTGGTGGGACTAGCGGGGACCAAGAGACCCAGTACTTC. As protein: CATSGGTSGDQETQYF.

The table lists this clonotype with many counts. This chain joins TRBV11-2 and TRBJ1-3; D gene unclear. The germline V gene has CDR1 SGHAT and CDR2 FQNNGV. V lost 5 bases, J lost 4 bases, and 12 bases lay in between. The CDR3 contains 14 residues. CDR3 region: CASSPMPTGNTIYF. DNA of the CDR3: TGTGCCAGCAGCCCTATGCCGACCGGAAACACCATATATTTT.

The chain's CDR3 is CASSQRHGWIAGDTDTQYF. The DNA for the CDR3 is TGTGCCAGCAGCCAACGCCATGGGTGGATAGCGGGGGACACAGATACGCAGTATTTT. The chain recombines TRBV3-1 with TRBJ2-3; 9 nucleotides line up with TRBD2. The ends lost 2 bases at V and 2 bases at J; junction bases unmatched: 14. CDR1 is LGHDT, CDR2 YNNKEL, per germline (reference sequence). This CDR3 contains 19 residues.

This clonotype was picked up a small number of times. The genes are TRBV20-1 and TRBJ1-2, with TRBD1 as a possible D gene (5 bases). The CDR3 runs 13 residues. V dropped 2 bases and J dropped 5 bases, with 12 bases sitting between them. Germline loops: CDR1 DFQATT, CDR2 SNEGSKA (reference sequence). The CDR3 bases are TGCAGTGCTAGACAGGGTTTGTTGTATGGCTACACCTTC. It specifies CSARQGLLYGYTF.

This sequence joins TRBV30 and TRBJ1-2, with D possibly TRBD1 on 5 matching bases. The V gene's germline CDR1 is GTSNPN and CDR2 SVGIG (reference sequence). The CDR3 is 13 residues long. V lost 0 bases, J lost 4 bases, and 9 bases lay in between. The DNA of the CDR3 is TGTGCCTGGAGTGTAGGGGACGGCTATGGCTACACCTTC. It is translated as CAWSVGDGYGYTF.

This chain joins TRBV7-6 and TRBJ1-1; D is perhaps TRBD1 (6 bases). The V gene's germline CDR1 is SGHVS and CDR2 FNYEAQ. V was pared by 4 bases and J by 4 bases, with 19 bases between. This CDR3 has 16 amino acids. The CDR3 DNA reads TGTGCCAGCAGCTCAGAGAGGCAGGGGATGGCCACTGAAGCTTTCTTT. Translated, it gives CASSSERQGMATEAFF. Drawing the rest from reference TRBV7-6 and TRBJ1-1, the complete variable domain is GAGVSQSPRYKVTKRGQDVALRCDPISGHVSLYWYRQALGQGPEFLTYFNYEAQQDKSGLPNDRFSAERPEGSISTLTIQRTEQRDSAMYRCASSSERQGMATEAFFGQGTRLTVV.

This clonotype has only a few counts. This sequence joins TRBV6-1 and TRBJ2-7; 8 bases map to TRBD2. V was clipped by 0 bases and J by 0 bases; unmatched bases: 13. Germline V gene sequence: CDR1 MNHNS, CDR2 SASEGT. The CDR3 runs 19 residues. The CDR3 protein is CASSEAGWSAGASSYEQYF. As DNA, the CDR3 is TGTGCCAGCAGTGAAGCGGGTTGGTCAGCGGGAGCTTCCTCCTACGAGCAGTACTTC.

The rearrangement links TRBV29-1 to TRBJ1-2, with D uncertain. The V and J ends lost 8 bases and 10 bases respectively, with 20 bases between them. Germline V gene sequence: CDR1 SQVTM, CDR2 ANQGSEA. The CDR3 covers 12 residues. This chain's CDR3 is CSIQRVLMDYTF. The DNA of the CDR3 is TGCAGCATTCAACGAGTCCTTATGGACTACACCTTC.

Concerning this clonotype itself: A much larger clone differs from this one at a single base, so this may be a read error. The V gene is TRBV18, the J gene TRBJ2-5; TRBD1 might be the D (5 bases). The J call may be mistaken, given a closer DNA end match to TRBJ2-1. This CDR3 spans 13 amino acids. Germline CDR1 reads KGHSH; CDR2 reads LQKENI. The CDR3 DNA is TGTGCCAGCTCACCAATCGGACAAGAGACCCAGTTCTTC. This gives the protein CASSPIGQETQFF.

This clonotype was counted ten times or more. The genes are TRBV7-9 and TRBJ2-2; D not resolved. Germline values: CDR1 SEHNR, CDR2 FQNEAQ (reference sequence). V lost 5 bases, J lost 4 bases, and 17 bases lay in between. This CDR3 is 16 amino acids long. The chain's CDR3 is CASSPILTSSTGELFF. DNA of the CDR3: TGTGCCAGCAGCCCAATCCTAACCTCAAGCACCGGGGAGCTGTTTTTT.